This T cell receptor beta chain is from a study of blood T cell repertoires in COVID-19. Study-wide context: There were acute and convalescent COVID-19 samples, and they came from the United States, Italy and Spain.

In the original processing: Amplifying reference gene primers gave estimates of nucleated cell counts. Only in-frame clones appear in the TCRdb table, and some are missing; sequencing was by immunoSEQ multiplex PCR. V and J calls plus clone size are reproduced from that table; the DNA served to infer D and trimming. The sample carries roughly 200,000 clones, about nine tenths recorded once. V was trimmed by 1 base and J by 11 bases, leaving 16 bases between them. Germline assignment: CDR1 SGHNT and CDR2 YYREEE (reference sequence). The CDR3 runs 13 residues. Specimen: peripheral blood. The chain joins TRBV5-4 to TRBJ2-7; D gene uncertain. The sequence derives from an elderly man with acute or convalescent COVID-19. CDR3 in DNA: TGTGCCAGCAGCTTGATCAACCCGGGTCAGAAGTACTTC. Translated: CASSLINPGQKYF.